This is a list of T cell receptor beta chains from one sample in a study of blood T cell repertoires in COVID-19. Clones were read by immunoSEQ multiplex PCR, and TCRdb kept only the in-frame ones, dropping some. The table includes 140,000 to 150,000 clones, 78% detected once. The sample consisted of PBMCs or T cells enriched from blood (not recorded which). Every receptor here comes from a woman aged 45-65 years who had recovered from COVID-19. Each CDR3 is given with its conserved first and last residue. The D gene is left open where the match is weak. Part of the rows lack a size; the others show once, few, many or a class for expanded clones.

j_gene	v_gene	abundance	d_gene	CDR3nt	CDR3aa
TRBJ1-2	TRBV3-1/TRBV3-2	NA	TRBD1	TGTGCCAGCAGCCGACAGGGGTTTGATCATGGCTACACCTTC	CASSRQGFDHGYTF
TRBJ2-3	TRBV19	NA	TRBD1	TGTGCCAGTAGGCCGGGACAGGGGGCCGAAGATACGCAGTATTTT	CASRPGQGAEDTQYF
TRBJ2-1	TRBV28	NA	TRBD2	TGTGCCAGCAGTTTATTCGGGGGGGCCCGAAATGAGCAGTTCTTC	CASSLFGGARNEQFF
TRBJ1-2	TRBV27	NA	NA	TGTGCCAGCAGTTTCGACCCTGGGGGGGGATTCTTCTATGGCTACACCTTC	CASSFDPGGGFFYGYTF
TRBJ1-2	TRBV28	once	TRBD1	TGTGCCAGCAGACCAGGGGGCTATGGCTACACCTTC	CASRPGGYGYTF
TRBJ2-7	TRBV5-1	few	NA	TGCGCCAGCAGCTTGACGTCGGGCTACGAGCAGTACTTC	CASSLTSGYEQYF
TRBJ2-7	TRBV19	NA	NA	TGTGCCAGTAGCCACGGGTCGTCAAAACCCTACGAGCAGTACTTC	CASSHGSSKPYEQYF
TRBJ1-2	TRBV10-1	NA	NA	TGCGCCAGCAGTCAGGACAAGAAAGGCGGCTACACCTTC	CASSQDKKGGYTF
TRBJ1-6	TRBV10-3	NA	NA	TGTGCCATCAGTGAGTTGGGGCAGAAAAGCTCCTATAATTCACCCCTCCACTTT	CAISELGQKSSYNSPLHF
TRBJ2-7	TRBV7-9	NA	NA	TGTGCCAGCAGCTTAGTAGACCTTTCGAGGAGGCGCATCTACGAGCAGTACTTC	CASSLVDLSRRRIYEQYF
TRBJ1-6	TRBV6-6	once	NA	TGTGCCAGCACCAGACTAGGGGATTCACCCCTCCACTTT	CASTRLGDSPLHF
TRBJ2-2	TRBV21-1	NA	NA	TGTGCCAGCAGCAAGAGGGGACAGTTAACGAACACCGGGGAGCTGTTTTTT	CASSKRGQLTNTGELFF
TRBJ1-4	TRBV5-8	NA	TRBD1	TGTGCCAGCAGACTCCCGGGACAGCATAATGAAAAACTGTTTTTT	CASRLPGQHNEKLFF
TRBJ2-1	TRBV10-2	few	NA	TGCGCCAGCAGTGATTTTATGCCTTCGGGTGAGCAGTTCTTC	CASSDFMPSGEQFF
TRBJ1-1	TRBV29-1	NA	TRBD1	TGCAGCGTTCCCGGACAGGGGGCATGGAACACTGAAGCTTTCTTT	CSVPGQGAWNTEAFF
TRBJ1-5	TRBV19	NA	TRBD1	TGTGCCAGTAGTTACGGGACAGGGTACAATCAGCCCCAGCATTTT	CASSYGTGYNQPQHF